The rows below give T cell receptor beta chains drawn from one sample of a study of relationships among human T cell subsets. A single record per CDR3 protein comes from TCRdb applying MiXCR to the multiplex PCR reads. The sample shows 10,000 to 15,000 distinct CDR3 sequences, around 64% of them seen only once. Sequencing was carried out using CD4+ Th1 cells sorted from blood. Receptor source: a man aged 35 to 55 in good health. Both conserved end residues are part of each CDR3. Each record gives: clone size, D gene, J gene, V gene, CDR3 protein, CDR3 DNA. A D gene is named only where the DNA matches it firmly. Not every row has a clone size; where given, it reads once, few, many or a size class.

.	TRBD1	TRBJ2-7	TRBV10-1	CASSPDRAAYEQYF	TGCGCCAGCAGCCCCGACAGGGCAGCGTACGAGCAGTACTTC
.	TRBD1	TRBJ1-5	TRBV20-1	CSAEGAASNQPQHF	TGCAGTGCGGAGGGGGCAGCGTCCAATCAGCCCCAGCATTTT
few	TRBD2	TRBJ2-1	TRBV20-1	CSANSRTSGTNEQFF	TGCAGTGCTAACTCACGGACTAGCGGGACCAATGAGCAGTTCTTC
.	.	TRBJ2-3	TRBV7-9	CASSSNMGDTDTQYF	TGTGCCAGCAGCTCCAACATGGGTGACACAGATACGCAGTATTTT
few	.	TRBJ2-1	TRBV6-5	CASSYSLLGPVPYNEQFF	TGTGCCAGCAGTTACTCGTTATTGGGTCCCGTCCCCTACAATGAGCAGTTCTTC
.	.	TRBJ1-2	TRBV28	CASSRPHTNYGYTF	TGTGCCAGCAGTCGTCCACACACTAACTATGGCTACACCTTC
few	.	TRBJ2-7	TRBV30	CASSRDYEQYF	TGTGCCTCCTCGAGGGACTACGAGCAGTACTTC
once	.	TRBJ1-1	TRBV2	CASSATGYTEAFF	TGTGCTAGCAGTGCTACAGGTTACACTGAAGCTTTCTTT
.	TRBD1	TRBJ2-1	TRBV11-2	CASSRDREGGQFF	TGTGCCAGCAGCCGGGACAGGGAAGGCGGGCAGTTCTTC
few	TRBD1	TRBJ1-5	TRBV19	CASSVTGGNQPQHF	TGTGCCAGTAGTGTCACAGGGGGCAATCAGCCCCAGCATTTT
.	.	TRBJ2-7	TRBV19	CASSIKGLNEQYF	TGTGCCAGTAGTATCAAGGGTTTAAACGAGCAGTACTTC
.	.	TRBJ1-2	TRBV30	CAWSVTLYGYTF	TGTGCCTGGAGTGTCACACTCTATGGCTACACCTTC
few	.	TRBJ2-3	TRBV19	CASSIDGTYTDTQYF	TGTGCCAGTAGTATAGATGGGACATACACAGATACGCAGTATTTT
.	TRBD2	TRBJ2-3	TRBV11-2	CASTRRLAGVGDTQYF	TGTGCCAGCACCCGGAGACTAGCGGGAGTGGGAGATACGCAGTATTTT
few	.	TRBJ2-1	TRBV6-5	CASSWGPDNEQFF	TGTGCCAGCAGTTGGGGACCAGACAATGAGCAGTTCTTC
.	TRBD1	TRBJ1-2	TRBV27	CASSLISTGTYGYTF	TGTGCCAGCAGTTTAATCTCGACAGGGACCTATGGCTACACCTTC
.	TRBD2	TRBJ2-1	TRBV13	CASSLSGSYEQFF	TGTGCCAGCAGCCTAAGCGGGAGCTATGAGCAGTTCTTC
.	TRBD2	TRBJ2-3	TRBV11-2	CASSLVAGGSTDTQYF	TGTGCCAGCAGCTTAGTAGCGGGGGGGTCCACAGATACGCAGTATTTT
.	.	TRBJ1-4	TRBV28	CASSFASAQLFF	TGTGCCAGCAGTTTTGCCAGCGCGCAACTGTTTTTT
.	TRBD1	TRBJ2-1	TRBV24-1	CATSDFGTGANEQFF	TGTGCCACCAGTGATTTTGGGACAGGGGCCAATGAGCAGTTCTTC
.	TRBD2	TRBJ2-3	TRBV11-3	CASSLTSDTQYF	TGTGCCAGCAGCTTGACTAGCGATACGCAGTATTTT
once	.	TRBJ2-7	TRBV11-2	CASSSTGPSSYEQYF	TGTGCCAGCAGCTCAACCGGGCCGAGCTCCTACGAGCAGTACTTC
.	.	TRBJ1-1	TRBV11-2	CASSFVAFF	TGTGCCAGCAGCTTCGTCGCTTTCTTT
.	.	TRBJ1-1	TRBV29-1	CSVEVQNTEAFF	TGCAGCGTTGAAGTCCAGAACACTGAAGCTTTCTTT
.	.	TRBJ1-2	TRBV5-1	CASRGGENYGYTF	TGCGCCAGCAGGGGCGGAGAAAACTATGGCTACACCTTC
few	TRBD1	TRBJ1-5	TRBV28	CASSLPGGAYQPQHF	TGTGCCAGCAGTTTACCAGGGGGCGCATATCAGCCCCAGCATTTT
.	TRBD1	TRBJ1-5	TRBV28	CASSSGQGLINQPQHF	TGTGCCAGCAGTTCAGGACAGGGACTAATCAATCAGCCCCAGCATTTT
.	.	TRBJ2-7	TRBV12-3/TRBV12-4	CASSPFDDEQYF	TGTGCCAGCAGCCCGTTTGATGACGAGCAGTACTTC
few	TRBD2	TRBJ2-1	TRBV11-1	CASGRAHYNEQFF	TGTGCCAGCGGGAGGGCCCACTACAATGAGCAGTTCTTC
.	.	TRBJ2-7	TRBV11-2	CASSLVQRAYEQYF	TGTGCCAGCAGCTTAGTACAGAGAGCCTACGAGCAGTACTTC
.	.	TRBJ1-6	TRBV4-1	CASSRDLSPLHF	TGCGCCAGCAGCCGAGACTTGTCACCCCTCCACTTT
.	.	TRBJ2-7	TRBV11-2	CASSPPGHYEQYF	TGTGCCAGCAGCCCCCCAGGCCATTACGAGCAGTACTTC
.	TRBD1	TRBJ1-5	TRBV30	CAWSAPRQGISNQPQHF	TGTGCCTGGAGTGCCCCGAGACAGGGGATAAGCAATCAGCCCCAGCATTTT
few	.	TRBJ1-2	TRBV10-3	CAMGQDPSYGYTF	TGTGCCATGGGGCAGGACCCCAGCTATGGCTACACCTTC
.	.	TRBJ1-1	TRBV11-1	CASSLAGEPEAFF	TGTGCCAGCAGCTTAGCGGGGGAGCCTGAAGCTTTCTTT
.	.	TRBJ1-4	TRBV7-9	CASSVTVNEKLFF	TGTGCCAGCAGCGTGACAGTGAATGAAAAACTGTTTTTT
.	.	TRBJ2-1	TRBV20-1	CSARWQGLDEQFF	TGCAGTGCTAGGTGGCAGGGGCTGGATGAGCAGTTCTTC
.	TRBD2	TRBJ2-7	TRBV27	CASSFSGLGGSEQYF	TGTGCCAGCAGTTTTTCGGGACTAGGTGGTTCCGAGCAGTACTTC
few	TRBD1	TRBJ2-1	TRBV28	CASSLGRGQGSYNEQFF	TGTGCCAGCAGTTTGGGAAGGGGACAGGGGTCCTACAATGAGCAGTTCTTC
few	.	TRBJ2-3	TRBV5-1	CASSLARNTDTQYF	TGCGCCAGCAGCTTGGCGAGGAACACAGATACGCAGTATTTT
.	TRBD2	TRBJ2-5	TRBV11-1	CASSRGSREGRETQYF	TGTGCCAGCAGCCGGGGCTCGCGGGAGGGCCGAGAGACCCAGTACTTC
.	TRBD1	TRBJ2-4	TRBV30	CAWSVSGGNIQYF	TGTGCCTGGAGTGTATCAGGGGGAAACATTCAGTACTTC
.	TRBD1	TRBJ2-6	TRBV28	CASSFDRVGSGANVLTF	TGTGCCAGCAGTTTTGACAGGGTAGGGTCTGGGGCCAACGTCCTGACTTTC
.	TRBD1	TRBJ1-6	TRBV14	CASSPYRGNSPLHF	TGTGCCAGCAGCCCTTACAGGGGAAATTCACCCCTCCACTTT
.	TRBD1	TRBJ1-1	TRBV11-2	CASSLGQGPNTEAFF	TGTGCCAGCAGCTTAGGACAGGGTCCGAACACTGAAGCTTTCTTT
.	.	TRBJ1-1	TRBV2	CASQGAGRGEAFF	TGTGCCAGTCAAGGGGCAGGCCGGGGTGAAGCTTTCTTT
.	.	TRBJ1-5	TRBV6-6	CASTKQGGGQPQHF	TGTGCCAGCACAAAACAGGGCGGCGGGCAGCCCCAGCATTTT
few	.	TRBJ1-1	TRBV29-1	CSVEKGRAFF	TGCAGCGTTGAGAAGGGGAGGGCTTTCTTT
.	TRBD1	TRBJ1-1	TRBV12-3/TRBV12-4	CASSPGQGRRAFF	TGTGCCAGCAGCCCGGGACAGGGGCGACGAGCTTTCTTT
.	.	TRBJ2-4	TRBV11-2	CASSLVGLAKNIQYF	TGTGCCAGCAGCTTAGTGGGACTAGCCAAAAACATTCAGTACTTC